The 8 T cell receptor beta chains below come from one sample, sequenced in a study of T cell responses to AZD1222 COVID-19 vaccine. Assay: immunoSEQ multiplex PCR; the TCRdb copy retains only in-frame clones and omits some. Seen here are over 150,000 clones, around 85% observed once, and the top ten hold approximately 0.97%. This sample comprised peripheral blood, obtained 28 days after the second AZD1222 dose. The receptor source for this set is an adult who received the AZD1222 COVID-19 vaccine.

This clone showed up just once. The chain carries TRBV29-1 and TRBJ2-5; 7 positions match TRBD1. Germline V lookup: CDR1 SQVTM, CDR2 ANQGSEA. Trimming took 7 bases from V and 4 from J; bases not matched to a gene: 9. The CDR3 has 13 amino acids. Here the CDR3 reads CSAGQVVRETQYF. The CDR3 coding sequence is TGCAGCGCTGGACAGGTGGTACGAGAGACCCAGTACTTC.

This rearrangement joins TRBV7-8 to TRBJ1-4; no firm D call. The V gene's germline CDR1 is SGHVS and CDR2 FQNEAQ. The CDR3 has 14 residues. Trimming stripped 4 bases from V and 8 bases from J, with 14 bases between. For the CDR3, the DNA is TGTGCCAGCAGCTCGCCCCCGTTCGTGGAAAAACTGTTTTTT. It codes for CASSSPPFVEKLFF.

This chain joins TRBV23-1 and TRBJ2-7; 12 bases agree with TRBD2. TRBV23-1 is an open reading frame whose function is uncertain. There are 17 residues in the CDR3. V dropped 4 bases and J dropped 4; count of bases not matched to a gene: 11. CDR3: CASSRLNGLAGIYEQYF. CDR3 DNA: TGCGCCAGCAGTCGCCTGAACGGACTAGCGGGGATTTACGAGCAGTACTTC.

The rearrangement links TRBV5-5 to TRBJ1-1; weak D call: TRBD1 (5 bases). The V gene's germline CDR1 is SGHKS and CDR2 YYEKEE (reference sequence). V was shortened by 1 base and J by 3 bases, with 7 bases between the two germline ends. The CDR3 runs 13 residues. CDR3 nucleotide sequence: TGTGCCAGCAGCTTGTGGGGGGACACTGAAGCTTTCTTT. It specifies CASSLWGDTEAFF.

The chain joins TRBV12-5 to TRBJ2-5; 8 bases agree with TRBD1. The CDR3 is 13 amino acids. With V trimmed by 9 bases and J by 5 bases, 8 bases remained unmatched. CDR1 is LGHNT and CDR2 is FRNRAP in the germline V gene. CDR3 loop: CASEGQAPETQYF. The CDR3 nucleotides read TGTGCTAGCGAGGGACAGGCCCCTGAGACCCAGTACTTC.

The rearrangement links TRBV3-1 (or the pseudogene TRBV3-2) to TRBJ2-3, with D perhaps being TRBD1 or TRBD2 (6 bases each). Per the germline V gene, CDR1 is LGHDT and CDR2 is YNNKEL (reference sequence). V lost 2 bases and J 6 bases, leaving 15 bases between the germline ends. This CDR3 is 15 amino acids long. The CDR3, as DNA: TGTGCCAGCAGCCAAACAGCCCAAGGGGGGGATACGCAGTATTTT. This sequence encodes CASSQTAQGGDTQYF.

This clone has a handful of counts. CDR3 in DNA: TGTGCCAGCAGCCAAGATCCGAGCGGGGGAAGCGAGACCCAGTACTTC. Its protein product is CASSQDPSGGSETQYF. The chain links TRBV4-2 to TRBJ2-5, with 8 nucleotides matching TRBD2. The CDR3 sequence is 16 residues long. The J segment lost 5 bases and the V segment lost 0 bases, leaving 8 bases of the junction unmatched. CDR1 is LGHNA, CDR2 YNFKEQ, per germline.

The chain carries TRBV4-1 and TRBJ1-2; 10 bases align to TRBD1. J gave up 2 bases and V 1 base, and 4 bases lay outside the gene matches. Looked up from germline, CDR1 is MGHRA and CDR2 is YSYEKL. This CDR3 spans 16 amino acids. This CDR3 is CASSQAPGQGNYGYTF. CDR3 coding DNA: TGCGCCAGCAGCCAAGCCCCGGGACAGGGGAACTATGGCTACACCTTC.